Following are 26 T cell receptor beta chains from one sample sequenced in a study of blood T cell repertoires in COVID-19. Clones were sequenced by immunoSEQ multiplex PCR, and TCRdb holds only the in-frame ones, with some missing. The data contain tens of thousands of clones, approximately 80% of them seen just once; the ten biggest clones take up approximately 6%. Material: peripheral blood. The source of these receptors is a woman in her fifties or sixties with acute or convalescent COVID-19.

The chain has TRBV4-2 and TRBJ1-3; D unclear. Trimming removed 1 base at V and 0 bases at J, with 10 bases between. Germline CDR1 LGHNA, CDR2 YNFKEQ. CDR3 length equals 16 residues. The CDR3 loop is CASSQVEAYSGNTIYF. The CDR3 DNA reads TGTGCCAGCAGCCAAGTTGAGGCTTACTCTGGAAACACCATATATTTT.

As DNA, the CDR3 is TGTGCCAGCAGCCAGACTAGCGGCAGCACAGATACGCAGTATTTT. It translates to CASSQTSGSTDTQYF. V gene TRBV3-1 (or the pseudogene TRBV3-2) combines with J gene TRBJ2-3; 9 bases agree with TRBD2. Losses at the gene ends were 3 bases for V and 0 bases for J; bases not matched to a gene: 1. Germline values: CDR1 LGHDT, CDR2 YNNKEL (reference sequence). The CDR3 sequence is 15 residues long.

Comments on this clone: At the DNA level, this CDR3 is encoded by other sequences in the same sample as well. The chain couples TRBV10-1 to TRBJ1-1, with no clear D. The germline CDR1 and CDR2 sequences are WNHNN and SYGVQD (reference sequence). CDR3 length: 12 residues. V was pared by 6 bases and J by 1 base, with 6 bases between. The CDR3 loop reads CASSSGNTEAFF. As DNA, the CDR3 is TGCGCCAGCAGCTCAGGGAACACTGAAGCTTTCTTT.

The chain is built from TRBV7-6 and TRBJ2-5; no clear D. The CDR3 runs to 14 residues. V lost 1 base to trimming and J lost 5 bases, with 11 bases between them. Germline V gene lookup returns CDR1 SGHVS and CDR2 FNYEAQ. CDR3 DNA: TGTGCCAGCAGCTTAGGTCTAGTTGTTGAGACCCAGTACTTC. It codes for CASSLGLVVETQYF.

The gene calls are TRBV13 and TRBJ1-1; 9 bases are shared with TRBD1. V trimming: 5 bases; J trimming: 1 base; junction bases outside the gene matches: 5. The CDR3 covers 15 residues. Germline CDR1 is PRHDT and CDR2 is FYEKMQ (reference sequence). The CDR3 region is CASSVQGATNTEAFF. The DNA for the CDR3 is TGTGCCAGCAGCGTACAGGGGGCGACGAACACTGAAGCTTTCTTT.

The genes are TRBV30 and TRBJ1-5; 9 bases align to TRBD1. Germline V gene sequence: CDR1 GTSNPN, CDR2 SVGIG (reference sequence). The CDR3 consists of 14 residues. V shed 2 bases and J 6 bases; nucleotides not matched to a gene: 5. CDR3 in amino acids: CAWSLRTGAQPQHF. The CDR3 DNA reads as TGTGCCTGGAGTTTAAGGACAGGGGCTCAGCCCCAGCATTTT.

The rearrangement uses TRBV6-1 and TRBJ1-1, with D uncertain. The CDR3 is 13 amino acids. Per the germline V gene, CDR1 is MNHNS and CDR2 is SASEGT. V was pared by 2 bases and J by 8 bases, with 12 bases between. CDR3: CASSEWREAEAFF. CDR3 nucleotide sequence: TGTGCCAGCAGTGAATGGAGGGAGGCGGAAGCTTTCTTT.

The V call is TRBV3-1 (or the pseudogene TRBV3-2), the J call TRBJ2-5; TRBD2 aligns across 9 bases. V shed 1 base, J shed 0 bases, and the junction held 6 bases outside the gene matches. There are 17 residues in the CDR3. In germline, CDR1 is LGHDT, CDR2 YNNKEL (reference sequence). The CDR3 DNA reads TGTGCCAGCAGCCAAGTCGGTGCGGGGGGGTACCAAGAGACCCAGTACTTC. Protein sequence: CASSQVGAGGYQETQYF.

This clone was counted a single time. The chain carries TRBV5-1 and TRBJ2-3; a weak D match, TRBD2 (5 bases). The CDR3 contains 16 residues. Trimming pared 2 bases from V and 2 bases from J, leaving 15 bases between. CDR1 SGHRS and CDR2 YFSETQ come from the germline V gene. The CDR3 sequence is CASSLGIQRITDTQYF. In DNA, the CDR3 is TGCGCCAGCAGCTTAGGTATCCAGCGGATCACAGATACGCAGTATTTT. The full variable domain, in which reference TRBV5-1 and TRBJ2-3 provide the parts outside the CDR3, is KAGVTQTPRYLIKTRGQQVTLSCSPISGHRSVSWYQQTPGQGLQFLFEYFSETQRNKGNFPGRFSGRQFSNSRSEMNVSTLELGDSALYLCASSLGIQRITDTQYFGPGTRLTVL.

The rearrangement joins TRBV7-6 to TRBJ2-2; possible D gene TRBD2, 6 bases. Trimming cost V 6 bases and J 4 bases, with 12 bases left between them. The germline gives CDR1 SGHVS, CDR2 FNYEAQ. The length of the CDR3 is 14 residues. The CDR3 DNA reads TGTGCCAGCAGTCTAATGGGGGGCACCGGGGAGCTGTTTTTT. Protein: CASSLMGGTGELFF.

A few counts support this clone. J is TRBJ1-1 and V is TRBV9; possible D gene TRBD1, 5 bases. Per the germline V gene, CDR1 is SGDLS and CDR2 is YYNGEE. Trimming left V 3 bases short and J 6 bases short, with 12 bases between. The length of the CDR3 is 13 residues. The CDR3 spells CASSGNRYPEAFF. The CDR3 DNA sequence: TGTGCCAGCAGCGGAAACAGGTACCCTGAAGCTTTCTTT.

In regard to this clone: At one end, the junction sequence differs from germline, possibly due to a read error. J is TRBJ1-3 and V is TRBV6-5; D ambiguous. CDR1 is MNHEY and CDR2 is SVGAGI in the germline V gene. The CDR3 spans 15 residues. The CDR3 protein is CASSDSRVLGNTIYF. CDR3 bases: TGTGCCAGCAGTGACTCCCGGGTGTTAGGAAACACCATATATTTT.

The chain recombines TRBV14 with TRBJ2-3; tentative D call: TRBD2 (5 bases). The germline CDR1 and CDR2 sequences are SGHDN and FVKESK. Trimming stripped 0 bases from V and 8 bases from J, with 15 bases between. The CDR3 has 15 amino acids. CDR3 residues: CASSQETPRRGTQYF. For the CDR3, the DNA is TGTGCCAGCAGCCAAGAGACTCCACGACGGGGTACGCAGTATTTT.

The chain links TRBV10-3 to TRBJ1-1, with TRBD1 matching 7 bases. The J segment lost 4 bases and the V segment lost 4 bases, leaving 3 bases of the junction unmatched. Per germline, CDR1 ENHRY and CDR2 SYGVKD. This CDR3 has 13 amino acids. The CDR3 region is CAISGQGGTEAFF. Here the CDR3 DNA reads TGTGCCATCAGTGGACAGGGTGGCACTGAAGCTTTCTTT.

The chain has TRBV3-1 (or the pseudogene TRBV3-2) and TRBJ1-1; the D gene is possibly TRBD1 (6 bases). V was cut by 2 bases and J by 8 bases, with 6 bases left in between. The CDR3 runs to 11 residues. Germline V gives CDR1 LGHDT, CDR2 YNNKEL (reference sequence). The CDR3 loop is CASSQQGEAFF. Here the CDR3 DNA reads TGTGCCAGCAGCCAACAGGGGGAAGCTTTCTTT.

This chain links TRBV10-3 with TRBJ2-3; D not certain. The CDR3 spans 12 residues. Germline CDR1 is ENHRY and CDR2 is SYGVKD. V was pared by 7 bases and J by 4 bases, with 9 bases between. In nucleotides, the CDR3 is TGTGCCATCACCTCAGGTGCAGATACGCAGTATTTT. It encodes CAITSGADTQYF.

This clone has only one observation. Compared with germline, one end of the junction differs, possibly owing to a read error. This chain uses TRBV7-8 with TRBJ1-3; 9 bases fit TRBD1. CDR1 and CDR2 (germline): SGHVS, FQNEAQ. CDR3 length: 17 amino acids. CDR3 nucleotides: TGTGCCAGCAGCCTAGCCGGGACAGGGAATACTGGAAACACCATATATTTT. As protein: CASSLAGTGNTGNTIYF.

This chain connects TRBV5-1 to TRBJ2-1; 14 bases line up with TRBD2. V was clipped by 3 bases and J by 6 bases; unmatched bases: 8. CDR1 is SGHRS and CDR2 is YFSETQ in the germline V gene. This CDR3 has 17 amino acids. In nucleotides, the CDR3 is TGCGCCAGCAGCTCTGGACTAGCGGGGGGTTCCCCCAATGAGCAGTTCTTC. Translating gives CASSSGLAGGSPNEQFF.

The V call is TRBV29-1, the J call TRBJ1-1; 8 bases are shared with TRBD1. Germline lookup yields CDR1 SQVTM and CDR2 ANQGSEA. CDR3 length: 15 residues. The V segment lost 7 bases and the J segment 1 base; nucleotides outside the gene matches: 11. The CDR3 DNA reads as TGCAGCGCCAGGTCCGGGACAGGAAGGAACACTGAAGCTTTCTTT. Encoded protein: CSARSGTGRNTEAFF.

The V gene is TRBV10-1, the J gene TRBJ1-2; 10 bases fit TRBD1. Germline CDR1 and CDR2: WNHNN and SYGVQD (reference sequence). The J segment lost 4 bases and the V segment lost 4 bases, leaving 9 bases of the junction unmatched. The CDR3 has 16 residues. Written as DNA, the CDR3 is TGCGCCAGCAGTGGGGACAGGGGTCAGGGGATCTATGGCTACACCTTC. Protein sequence: CASSGDRGQGIYGYTF.

This chain connects TRBV7-9 to TRBJ1-1, with 8 bases aligning to TRBD1. Germline assignment: CDR1 SEHNR and CDR2 FQNEAQ (reference sequence). CDR3 length: 16 residues. Trimming took 3 bases from V and 0 from J; bases not matched to a gene: 6. CDR3 sequence: CASSFKTGVMNTEAFF. CDR3 sequence (DNA): TGTGCCAGCAGCTTTAAGACAGGGGTCATGAACACTGAAGCTTTCTTT.

The chain has TRBV5-6 and TRBJ1-2; TRBD1 matches at 8 bases. V was clipped by 1 base and J by 4 bases; unmatched bases: 6. This CDR3 has 15 amino acids. The germline gives CDR1 SGHDT, CDR2 YYEEEE. CDR3 bases: TGTGCCAGCAGCTTGCGGGGGCAGGGGGCCTATGGCTACACCTTC. It codes for CASSLRGQGAYGYTF.

This clone was found once. The chain uses TRBV11-2 and TRBJ1-1, with D uncertain. This CDR3 has 15 amino acids. Trimming removed 1 base from V and 8 bases from J, with 17 bases in between. Per germline, CDR1 SGHAT and CDR2 FQNNGV. CDR3 protein: CASSLGLTHRSEAFF. Here the CDR3 DNA reads TGTGCCAGCAGCTTAGGCTTAACACACCGGAGCGAAGCTTTCTTT.

The CDR3 protein is CASSSRQGSNQPQHF. Written as DNA, the CDR3 is TGTGCCAGCAGTTCCCGACAGGGTAGCAATCAGCCCCAGCATTTT. The genes are TRBV27 and TRBJ1-5; 7 nucleotides align to TRBD1. The CDR3 covers 15 residues. The V and J ends lost 4 bases and 0 bases, in that order; junction bases with no gene match: 3. Germline V CDR1 and CDR2: MNHEY, SMNVEV (reference sequence).

The chain uses TRBV6-5 and TRBJ2-7; 8 nucleotides agree with TRBD2. V gave up 11 bases and J gave up 0 bases; unmatched junction bases: 9. This CDR3 spans 14 amino acids. The V gene's germline CDR1 is MNHEY and CDR2 SVGAGI. Written as DNA, the CDR3 is TGTGCCGGGAGGGGCAGCGGGAGCTCCTACGAGCAGTACTTC. As protein: CAGRGSGSSYEQYF.

CDR3 DNA: TGTGCCAGTAGTGCGGGAGCCTCCGGAAACACCATATATTTT. Translation gives CASSAGASGNTIYF. V and J are TRBV19 and TRBJ1-3, with D uncertain. The CDR3 has 14 residues. Trimming cost V 5 bases and J 4 bases, with 12 bases left between them. Germline-derived CDR1 and CDR2 are LNHDA and SQIVND (reference sequence).